One and the same sample provided the 10 T cell receptor beta chains below, sequenced in a study of monozygotic twins with cystic fibrosis. Some clones are missing from TCRdb's copy, which holds only in-frame ones; the method was immunoSEQ multiplex PCR. The data show roughly 13,000 clones, 75% to 90% seen once. Sequenced: blood. These receptors were obtained from a boy aged 10-17 years with cystic fibrosis.

The chain joins TRBV18 to TRBJ2-1; 13 nucleotides align to TRBD2. This CDR3 spans 19 amino acids. The J segment lost 4 bases and the V segment lost 3 bases, leaving 12 bases of the junction unmatched. Germline lookup yields CDR1 KGHSH and CDR2 LQKENI. The CDR3 here is CASSPYVSGTSGAYNEQFF. DNA for the CDR3: TGTGCCAGCTCACCGTATGTATCCGGGACTAGCGGGGCATACAATGAGCAGTTCTTC.

The chain combines TRBV4-1 with TRBJ2-7; TRBD2 agrees at 11 bases. The CDR3 totals 15 residues. In germline, CDR1 is MGHRA, CDR2 YSYEKL. The V and J ends lost 0 bases and 3 bases, in that order; junction bases with no gene match: 1. The CDR3 here is CASSQELAGVYEQYF. CDR3 nucleotide sequence: TGCGCCAGCAGCCAAGAACTAGCGGGAGTCTACGAGCAGTACTTC.

The chain is built from TRBV5-4 and TRBJ2-1; 7 bases match TRBD2. The ends lost 0 bases at V and 3 bases at J; junction bases unmatched: 3. Germline V gene data show CDR1 as SGHNT and CDR2 as YYREEE (reference sequence). The CDR3 is made up of 15 amino acids. Here the CDR3 reads CASSLVERGYNEQFF. For the CDR3, the DNA is TGTGCCAGCAGCTTGGTCGAGCGGGGCTACAATGAGCAGTTCTTC.

The chain combines TRBV2 with TRBJ2-1, with a weak D call TRBD2 (5 bases). The CDR3 contains 13 residues. V shed 4 bases and J shed 4 bases, with 8 bases lying between them. Germline V gives CDR1 SNHLY, CDR2 FYNNEI. This chain's CDR3 is CASSVTGYNEQFF. In nucleotides, the CDR3 is TGTGCCAGCAGTGTAACGGGATACAATGAGCAGTTCTTC.

This chain joins TRBV7-9 and TRBJ2-2; maybe TRBD2 (6 bases). This CDR3 spans 16 amino acids. The V gene lost 3 bases and the J gene lost 5 bases, with 16 bases spanning the gap. Germline CDR1 and CDR2: SEHNR and FQNEAQ (reference sequence). CDR3 sequence (DNA): TGTGCCAGCAGCTTCTGGGACTCAGGATTAACCGGGGAGCTGTTTTTT. Residues: CASSFWDSGLTGELFF. Based on the CDR3 plus reference TRBV7-9 and TRBJ2-2, the full variable domain is DTGVSQNPRHKITKRGQNVTFRCDPISEHNRLYWYRQTLGQGPEFLTYFQNEAQLEKSRLLSDRFSAERPKGSFSTLEIQRTEQGDSAMYLCASSFWDSGLTGELFFGEGSRLTVL.

The gene calls are TRBV20-1 and TRBJ1-5; D not resolved. CDR1 is DFQATT, CDR2 SNEGSKA, per germline (reference sequence). V gave up 4 bases and J gave up 9 bases, with 10 bases separating them. There are 11 residues in the CDR3. The CDR3 DNA is TGCAGTGCTACCTTAGTTGGGCCCCAGCATTTT. As protein: CSATLVGPQHF.

The V call is TRBV9, the J call TRBJ1-2; D gene unclear. The V end was cut by 6 bases, the J end by 8 bases, with 17 bases between. This CDR3 is built from 13 residues. From germline, CDR1 is SGDLS and CDR2 YYNGEE. The CDR3 loop is CASTRNPVGGYTF. CDR3 DNA sequence: TGTGCCAGCACCCGAAACCCAGTAGGCGGCTACACCTTC.

The chain joins TRBV18 to TRBJ2-1; D uncertain. This CDR3 spans 14 amino acids. Trimming cost V 0 bases and J 5 bases, with 8 bases left between them. Germline values: CDR1 KGHSH, CDR2 LQKENI. The CDR3 sequence: CASSPPGSHNEQFF. CDR3 nucleotides: TGTGCCAGCTCACCACCGGGCAGCCACAATGAGCAGTTCTTC.

This clone showed up just once. V gene TRBV18 combines with J gene TRBJ2-5; 7 nucleotides agree with TRBD2. CDR1 and CDR2 from the germline V gene are KGHSH and LQKENI. Trimming at V came to 0 bases and at J to 0 bases, leaving 10 bases not matched to a gene. The length of the CDR3 is 18 residues. CDR3 protein: CASSPPYSGTGNQETQYF. CDR3 coding DNA: TGTGCCAGCTCACCACCTTACAGCGGGACTGGGAACCAAGAGACCCAGTACTTC.

The V call is TRBV2, the J call TRBJ2-3; 7 nucleotides line up with TRBD1. Germline V lookup: CDR1 SNHLY, CDR2 FYNNEI. The CDR3 spans 13 residues. Losses at the gene ends were 4 bases for V and 5 bases for J; bases not matched to a gene: 3. The CDR3 DNA reads as TGTGCCAGCAGTGGCGACAGGGAAGATACGCAGTATTTT. This encodes CASSGDREDTQYF.